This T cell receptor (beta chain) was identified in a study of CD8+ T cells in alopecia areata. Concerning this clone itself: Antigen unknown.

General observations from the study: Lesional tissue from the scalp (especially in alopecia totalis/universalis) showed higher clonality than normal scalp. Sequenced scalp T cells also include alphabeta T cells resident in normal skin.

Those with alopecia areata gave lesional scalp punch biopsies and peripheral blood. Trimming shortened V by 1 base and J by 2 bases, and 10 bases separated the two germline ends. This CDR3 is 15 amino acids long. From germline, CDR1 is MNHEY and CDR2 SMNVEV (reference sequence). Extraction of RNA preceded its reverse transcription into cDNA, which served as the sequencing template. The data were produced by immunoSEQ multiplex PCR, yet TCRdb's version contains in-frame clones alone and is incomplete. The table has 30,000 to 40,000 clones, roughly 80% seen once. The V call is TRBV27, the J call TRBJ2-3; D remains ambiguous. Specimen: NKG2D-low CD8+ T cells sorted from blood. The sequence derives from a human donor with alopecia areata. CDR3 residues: CASSLLRAYTDTQYF. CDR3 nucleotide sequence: TGTGCCAGCAGTTTATTGCGAGCCTACACAGATACGCAGTATTTT.